The 10 T cell receptor beta chains below were found in one sample sequenced in a study of post-analysis software for immune sequencing data. Presence of unique molecular identifiers characterized the TCR beta cDNA libraries. MiXCR was run by TCRdb on the PCR reads, yielding one entry per CDR3 protein. The sample lists roughly 580,000 distinct CDR3 sequences; 44% were seen once. Study-wide results and caveats: TRBV5-6, TRBV5-1 and TRBV20-1 belonged to a set of roughly 5 TRBV segments that were more frequent in patients than controls.

These receptors' targets are unknown. The sample consisted of blood. These receptor sequences come from a girl aged 5-17 years with multiple sclerosis.

The sample holds a few counts of this clonotype. The chain uses TRBV5-1 and TRBJ2-1; a weak D match, TRBD2 (5 bases). The CDR3 has 15 residues. CDR1 is SGHRS, CDR2 YFSETQ, per germline. V was shortened by 4 bases and J by 4 bases, with 15 bases between the two germline ends. The CDR3 sequence: CASSPEAEMYNEQFF. The CDR3 DNA is TGCGCCAGCAGCCCGGAAGCGGAGATGTACAATGAGCAGTTCTTC.

V and J are TRBV12-3 or TRBV12-4 and TRBJ2-5; 9 bases line up with TRBD2. The CDR3 totals 16 residues. V lost 7 bases to trimming and J lost 5 bases; unmatched junction nucleotides: 14. DNA for the CDR3: TGTGCCAGCACCCGTCGCGCGGGAGGGCCTAGGGAGACCCAGTACTTC. This codes for CASTRRAGGPRETQYF.

The rearrangement uses TRBV5-1 and TRBJ2-3; 7 bases align to TRBD1. The CDR3 runs 16 residues. CDR1 SGHRS and CDR2 YFSETQ come from the germline V gene. J lost 2 bases, V lost 3 bases, and 9 bases had no gene match. CDR3 sequence reads: CASSSGQRTNTDTQYF. The CDR3, as DNA: TGCGCCAGCAGCTCGGGACAGCGAACTAACACAGATACGCAGTATTTT.

This clonotype was detected a few times. The V and J genes are TRBV20-1 and TRBJ2-5; D might be TRBD2 (5 bases). The CDR3 length is 15 residues. The V end was cut by 3 bases, the J end by 4 bases, with 18 bases between. Germline CDR1 is DFQATT and CDR2 is SNEGSKA (reference sequence). The DNA of the CDR3 is TGCAGTGCTAGGGTGATAGCGAAGAGTAGAGAGACCCAGTACTTC. Its protein is CSARVIAKSRETQYF.

The rearrangement uses TRBV7-8 and TRBJ1-2; D call uncertain. Per germline, CDR1 SGHVS and CDR2 FQNEAQ. V dropped 3 bases and J dropped 0 bases, with 8 bases sitting between them. CDR3 length: 14 residues. The CDR3 sequence is CASSFWEANYGYTF. As DNA, the CDR3 is TGTGCCAGCAGCTTCTGGGAAGCTAACTATGGCTACACCTTC.

V and J are TRBV4-1 and TRBJ1-6; 9 bases are shared with TRBD1. Germline V CDR1 and CDR2: MGHRA, YSYEKL. Trimming removed 4 bases from V and 7 bases from J; junction bases left unmatched: 11. The CDR3 consists of 17 residues. The CDR3, as DNA: TGCGCCAGCAGCCCGGGACAGGGAAAGATAGTAAATTCACCCCTCCACTTT. Protein: CASSPGQGKIVNSPLHF.

This rearrangement joins TRBV28 to TRBJ2-5, with 9 nucleotides matching TRBD1. The J call may be mistaken, given a closer DNA end match to TRBJ2-7. The CDR3 covers 14 residues. Germline values: CDR1 MDHEN, CDR2 SYDVKM. CDR3 in amino acids: CASKAGQGYDEQYF. The CDR3 bases are TGTGCCAGCAAGGCAGGACAGGGGTACGACGAGCAGTACTTC.

This clonotype was recorded a few times. V usage is TRBV3-1 and J usage is TRBJ2-4; 11 bases are a match to TRBD1. The CDR3 extends over 12 amino acids. Trimming at V came to 4 bases and at J to 12 bases, leaving 2 bases not matched to a gene. CDR1 LGHDT and CDR2 YNNKEL come from the germline V gene (reference sequence). The chain's CDR3 is CASSPDRGRQYF. CDR3 DNA: TGTGCCAGCAGCCCGGACAGGGGGCGTCAGTACTTC.

The chain recombines TRBV20-1 with TRBJ1-4, with D tentatively TRBD1 (6 bases). From germline, CDR1 is DFQATT and CDR2 SNEGSKA (reference sequence). V was shortened by 3 bases and J by 6 bases, with 8 bases between the two germline ends. This CDR3 has 12 residues. The CDR3 loop is CSARGAYEKLFF. In DNA form, the CDR3 reads TGCAGTGCTAGGGGGGCCTATGAAAAACTGTTTTTT.

This clonotype was recorded at least ten times. This rearrangement joins TRBV20-1 to TRBJ2-4; TRBD1 aligns across 9 bases. From germline, CDR1 is DFQATT and CDR2 SNEGSKA (reference sequence). The ends lost 0 bases at V and 6 bases at J; junction bases unmatched: 9. CDR3 length equals 16 residues. CDR3: CSARDRTGEAGNIQYF. The CDR3 DNA reads TGCAGTGCTAGAGACCGGACAGGGGAGGCGGGAAACATTCAGTACTTC.